The 21 T cell receptor beta chains reported below all come from one sample, sequenced in a study of CD8 T cells in cerebrospinal fluid in Alzheimer's disease. TCRdb reprocessed the 10x single-cell sequencing reads and keeps a single row for each CDR3 protein, giving no DNA. The sample table sets out around 1,300 distinct CDR3 sequences. Sequencing was carried out using cerebrospinal fluid. These receptors were taken from a human donor with mild cognitive impairment.

Frequency places this clonotype as medium-sized (0.01 to 0.1%). The rearrangement uses TRBV28 and TRBJ2-5; checking the TCRdb D call of TRBD2 is not possible without DNA. Germline loops: CDR1 MDHEN, CDR2 SYDVKM. The CDR3 contains 13 residues. CDR3 sequence reads: CASTRGLQETQYF.

The chain employs TRBV18 and TRBJ1-5; lacking DNA, the TRBD1 call made by TCRdb goes unchecked. The germline gives CDR1 KGHSH, CDR2 LQKENI. The CDR3 runs 16 residues. Here the CDR3 reads CASSPAGVGSNQPQHF.

The chain joins TRBV5-1 to TRBJ2-3; TCRdb's D gene call, TRBD1, goes unchecked for lack of DNA. The CDR3 covers 14 residues. The germline V gene has CDR1 SGHRS and CDR2 YFSETQ. The CDR3 protein is CASSLGTATDTQYF.

The gene calls are TRBV4-1 and TRBJ2-1; TCRdb's assignment of TRBD1 cannot be checked, as there is no DNA. The CDR3 spans 15 residues. CDR1 MGHRA and CDR2 YSYEKL come from the germline V gene. CDR3: CATSTGVVSYNEQFF.

This clonotype ranks as medium-sized in terms of frequency. The rearrangement uses TRBV21-1 and TRBJ1-5. TRBV21-1 is recorded as a pseudogene. The CDR3 length is 17 residues. The chain's CDR3 is CASSKEPPGGEDQPQHF.

Judged by frequency, this clonotype is large (0.1 to 1%). This CDR3 is CASSLGGDNQPQHF. The V and J genes are TRBV5-1 and TRBJ1-5. Germline CDR1 reads SGHRS; CDR2 reads YFSETQ. The CDR3 loop spans 14 amino acids.

This clonotype is large by frequency. The chain recombines TRBV9 with TRBJ2-1; lacking DNA, the TRBD2 call made by TCRdb goes unchecked. The CDR3 is 16 amino acids. The germline gives CDR1 SGDLS, CDR2 YYNGEE. CDR3 region: CASSVETSGGYNEQFF.

In terms of frequency, this clonotype is medium-sized. This sequence joins TRBV5-1 and TRBJ2-7; absent DNA, TCRdb's TRBD1 call cannot be checked. In germline, CDR1 is SGHRS, CDR2 YFSETQ. The CDR3 is made up of 16 amino acids. This CDR3 reads CASSLGEQGKGYEQYF. Using reference TRBV5-1 and TRBJ2-7 for the parts outside the CDR3, the full variable domain is KAGVTQTPRYLIKTRGQQVTLSCSPISGHRSVSWYQQTPGQGLQFLFEYFSETQRNKGNFPGRFSGRQFSNSRSEMNVSTLELGDSALYLCASSLGEQGKGYEQYFGPGTRLTVT.

By frequency, this clonotype registers medium-sized. CDR3 residues: CASSLGQETSGNTIYF. The chain combines TRBV5-1 with TRBJ1-3; checking the TCRdb D call of TRBD1 is not possible without DNA. Looked up from germline, CDR1 is SGHRS and CDR2 is YFSETQ. The CDR3 sequence is 16 residues long.

Judged by frequency, this clonotype is medium-sized (0.01 to 0.1%). The rearrangement joins TRBV5-1 to TRBJ2-1. CDR3 length: 14 residues. Germline CDR1 reads SGHRS; CDR2 reads YFSETQ. The CDR3 spells CASSLQSSYNEQFF.

Its frequency marks this clonotype as medium-sized. J is TRBJ2-2 and V is TRBV14; TCRdb's assignment of TRBD2 cannot be checked, as there is no DNA. The germline V gene encodes CDR1 SGHDN and CDR2 FVKESK. There are 14 residues in the CDR3. CDR3 protein: CASSQRGGTGELFF.

This clonotype is labeled medium-sized based on frequency. The V gene is TRBV5-1, the J gene TRBJ1-1; the TCRdb D gene call, TRBD1, has no DNA to confirm it. Germline lookup yields CDR1 SGHRS and CDR2 YFSETQ. CDR3 size: 14 residues. The CDR3 sequence: CASSLEAGLPSAFF.

The gene calls are TRBV29-1 and TRBJ1-2; TCRdb indicates TRBD1, and absent DNA this call remains unverified. CDR1 is SQVTM, CDR2 ANQGSEA, per germline. The CDR3 spans 16 residues. CDR3 protein: CSVDSAPDRFNYGYTF. The full variable domain, in which reference TRBV29-1 and TRBJ1-2 provide the parts outside the CDR3, is SAVISQKPSRDICQRGTSLTIQCQVDSQVTMMFWYRQQPGQSLTLIATANQGSEATYESGFVIDKFPISRPNLTFSTLTVSNMSPEDSSIYLCSVDSAPDRFNYGYTFGSGTRLTVV.

This clonotype is identified as medium-sized from frequency. Here the CDR3 reads CASSSTENTEAFF. The gene calls are TRBV12-3 or TRBV12-4 and TRBJ1-1. CDR3 length: 13 residues.

This clonotype shows up as large by frequency. V is TRBV10-2 and J is TRBJ2-5. The CDR3 loop spans 13 amino acids. Looked up from germline, CDR1 is WSHSY and CDR2 is SAAADI. CDR3 protein: CASSETAPETQYF.

This clonotype is classed as medium-sized (0.01 to 0.1%) by frequency. V is TRBV28 and J is TRBJ1-5. The germline CDR1 and CDR2 sequences are MDHEN and SYDVKM. CDR3 size: 14 residues. The CDR3 loop is CASSLIRSNQPQHF.

This clonotype is called medium-sized (0.01 to 0.1%) based on its frequency. The gene calls are TRBV6-5 and TRBJ1-4. In germline, CDR1 is MNHEY, CDR2 SVGAGI. There are 15 residues in the CDR3. The CDR3 is CASSSRKLTNEKLFF.

This clonotype is deemed medium-sized by its frequency. The chain joins TRBV7-9 to TRBJ2-1. The germline V gene encodes CDR1 SEHNR and CDR2 FQNEAQ (reference sequence). The length of the CDR3 is 11 residues. CDR3: CASSLAKEQFF.

By frequency, this clonotype registers medium-sized. The chain employs TRBV10-3 and TRBJ2-3; the TCRdb call, TRBD2, lacks DNA for checking. There are 16 residues in the CDR3. From germline, CDR1 is ENHRY and CDR2 SYGVKD. CDR3 region: CAITTAPSGIPDTQYF.

This clonotype is classed as medium-sized by frequency. The V call is TRBV9, the J call TRBJ1-4; the TRBD1 assignment by TCRdb is unverifiable without DNA. The CDR3 totals 15 residues. Germline V gives CDR1 SGDLS, CDR2 YYNGEE. CDR3: CASSVRGISNEKLFF.

By frequency, this clonotype registers large. The V call is TRBV6-2 or TRBV6-3, the J call TRBJ2-1; absent DNA, TCRdb's TRBD1 call cannot be checked. Germline V lookup: CDR1 MNHEY, CDR2 SVGEGT. The CDR3 covers 14 residues. CDR3 protein: CASRDPGTFNEQFF.